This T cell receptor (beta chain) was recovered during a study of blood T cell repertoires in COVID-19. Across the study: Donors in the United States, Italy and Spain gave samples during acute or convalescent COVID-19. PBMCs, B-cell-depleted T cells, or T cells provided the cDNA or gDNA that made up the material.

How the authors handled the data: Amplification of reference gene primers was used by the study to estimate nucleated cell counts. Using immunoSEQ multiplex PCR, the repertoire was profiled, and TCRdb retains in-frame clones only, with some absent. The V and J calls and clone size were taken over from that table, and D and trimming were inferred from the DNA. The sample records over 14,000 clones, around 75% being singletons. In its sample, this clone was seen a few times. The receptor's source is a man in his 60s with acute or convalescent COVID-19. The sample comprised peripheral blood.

CDR3 region: CASSEAGLTYEQYF. As DNA, the CDR3 is TGCGCCAGCAGTGAGGCCGGACTGACCTACGAGCAGTACTTC. The chain has TRBV10-2 and TRBJ2-7; maybe TRBD2 (5 bases). The CDR3 runs to 14 residues. Germline CDR1 reads WSHSY; CDR2 reads SAAADI. The ends were cut back, 2 bases at V and 2 bases at J, with 10 bases in the middle.